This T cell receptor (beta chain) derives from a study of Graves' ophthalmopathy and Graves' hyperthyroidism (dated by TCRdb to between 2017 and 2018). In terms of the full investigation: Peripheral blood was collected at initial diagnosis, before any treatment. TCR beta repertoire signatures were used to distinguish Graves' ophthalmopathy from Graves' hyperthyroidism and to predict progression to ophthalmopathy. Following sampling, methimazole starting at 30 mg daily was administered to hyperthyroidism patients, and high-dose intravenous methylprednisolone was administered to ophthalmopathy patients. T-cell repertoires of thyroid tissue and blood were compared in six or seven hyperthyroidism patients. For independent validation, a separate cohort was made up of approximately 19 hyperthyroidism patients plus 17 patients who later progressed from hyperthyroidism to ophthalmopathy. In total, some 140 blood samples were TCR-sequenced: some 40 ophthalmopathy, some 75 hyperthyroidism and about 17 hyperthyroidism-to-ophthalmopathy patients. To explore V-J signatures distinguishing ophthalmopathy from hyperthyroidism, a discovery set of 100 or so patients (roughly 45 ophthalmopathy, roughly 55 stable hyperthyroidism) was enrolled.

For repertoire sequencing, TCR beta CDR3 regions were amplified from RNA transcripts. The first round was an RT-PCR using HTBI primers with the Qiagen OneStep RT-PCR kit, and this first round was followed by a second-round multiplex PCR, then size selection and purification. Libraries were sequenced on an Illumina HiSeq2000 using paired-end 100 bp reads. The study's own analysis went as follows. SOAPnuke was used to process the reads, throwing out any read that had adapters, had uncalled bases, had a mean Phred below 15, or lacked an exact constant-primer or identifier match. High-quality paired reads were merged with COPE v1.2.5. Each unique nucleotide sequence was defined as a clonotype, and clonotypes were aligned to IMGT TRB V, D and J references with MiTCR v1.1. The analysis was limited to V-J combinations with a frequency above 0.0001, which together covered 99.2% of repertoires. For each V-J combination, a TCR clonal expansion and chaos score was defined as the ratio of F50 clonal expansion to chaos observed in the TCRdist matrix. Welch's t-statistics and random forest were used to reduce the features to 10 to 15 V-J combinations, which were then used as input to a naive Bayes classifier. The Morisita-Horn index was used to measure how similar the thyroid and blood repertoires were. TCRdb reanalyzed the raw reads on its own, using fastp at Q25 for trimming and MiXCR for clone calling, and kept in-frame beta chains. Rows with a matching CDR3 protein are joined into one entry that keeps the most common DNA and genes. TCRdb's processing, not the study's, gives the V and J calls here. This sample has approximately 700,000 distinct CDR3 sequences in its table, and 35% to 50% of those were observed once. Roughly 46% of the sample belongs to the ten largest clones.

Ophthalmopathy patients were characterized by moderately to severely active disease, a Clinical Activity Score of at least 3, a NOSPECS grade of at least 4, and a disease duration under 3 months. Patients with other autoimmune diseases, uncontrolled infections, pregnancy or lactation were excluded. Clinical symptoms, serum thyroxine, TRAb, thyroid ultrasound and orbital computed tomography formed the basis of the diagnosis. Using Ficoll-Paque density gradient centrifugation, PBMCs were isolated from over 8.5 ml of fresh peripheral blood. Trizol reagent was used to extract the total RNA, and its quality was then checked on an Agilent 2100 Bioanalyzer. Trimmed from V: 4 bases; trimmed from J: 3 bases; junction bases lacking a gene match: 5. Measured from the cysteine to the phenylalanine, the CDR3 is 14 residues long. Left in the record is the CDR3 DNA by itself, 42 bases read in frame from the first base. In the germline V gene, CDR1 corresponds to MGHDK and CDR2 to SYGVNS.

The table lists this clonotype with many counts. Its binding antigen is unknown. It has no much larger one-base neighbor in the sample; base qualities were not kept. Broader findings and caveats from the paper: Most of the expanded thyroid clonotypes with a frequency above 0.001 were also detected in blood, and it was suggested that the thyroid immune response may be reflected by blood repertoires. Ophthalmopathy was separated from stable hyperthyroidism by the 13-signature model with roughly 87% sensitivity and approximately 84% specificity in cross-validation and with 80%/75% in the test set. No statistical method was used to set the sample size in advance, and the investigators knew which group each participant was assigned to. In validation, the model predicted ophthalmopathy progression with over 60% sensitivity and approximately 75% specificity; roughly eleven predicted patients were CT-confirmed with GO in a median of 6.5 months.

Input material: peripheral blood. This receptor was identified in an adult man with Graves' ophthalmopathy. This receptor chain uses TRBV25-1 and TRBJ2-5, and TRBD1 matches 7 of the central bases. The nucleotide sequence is TGTGCCAGCAGTGTACGAGGGGGCGAAGAGACCCAGTACTTC. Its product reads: CASSVRGGEETQYF. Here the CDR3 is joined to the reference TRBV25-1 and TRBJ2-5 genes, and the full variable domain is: EADIYQTPRYLVIGTGKKITLECSQTMGHDKMYWYQQDPGMELHLIHYSYGVNSTEKGDLSSESTVSRIRTEHFPLTLESARPSHTSQYLCASSVRGGEETQYFGPGTRLLVL.